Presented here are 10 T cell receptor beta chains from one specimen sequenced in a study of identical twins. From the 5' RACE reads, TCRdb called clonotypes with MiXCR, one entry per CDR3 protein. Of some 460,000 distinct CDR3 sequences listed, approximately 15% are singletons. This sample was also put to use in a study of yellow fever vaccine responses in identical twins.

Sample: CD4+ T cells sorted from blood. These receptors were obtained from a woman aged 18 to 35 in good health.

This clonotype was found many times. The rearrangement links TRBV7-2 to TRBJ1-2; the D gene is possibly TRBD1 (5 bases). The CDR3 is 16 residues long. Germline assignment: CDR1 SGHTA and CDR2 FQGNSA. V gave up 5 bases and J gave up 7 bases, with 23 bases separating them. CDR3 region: CASSQETGSSRGGYTF. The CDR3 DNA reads TGTGCCAGCAGCCAAGAAACCGGGTCTTCTAGGGGTGGCTACACCTTC.

CDR3 in amino acids: CASSTRQGLADTQYF. DNA of the CDR3: TGTGCCAGCAGCACCAGACAGGGTCTTGCAGATACGCAGTATTTT. The V call is TRBV7-2, the J call TRBJ2-3, with TRBD1 matching 7 bases. The germline V gene has CDR1 SGHTA and CDR2 FQGNSA. This CDR3 has 15 amino acids. J lost 4 bases, V lost 5 bases, and 9 bases had no gene match.

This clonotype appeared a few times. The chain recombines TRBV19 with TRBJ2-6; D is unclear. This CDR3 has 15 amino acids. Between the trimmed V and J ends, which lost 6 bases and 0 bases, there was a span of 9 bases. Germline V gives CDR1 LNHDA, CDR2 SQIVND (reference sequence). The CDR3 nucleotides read TGTGCCAGTAGCCATACAGCCTCTGGGGCCAACGTCCTGACTTTC. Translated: CASSHTASGANVLTF.

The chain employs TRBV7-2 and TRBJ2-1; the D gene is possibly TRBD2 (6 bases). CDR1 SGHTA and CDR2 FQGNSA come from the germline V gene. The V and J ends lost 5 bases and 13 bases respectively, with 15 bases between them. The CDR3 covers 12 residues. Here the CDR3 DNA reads TGTGCCAGCAGCCTCGAAAGGAGGGAACAGTTCTTC. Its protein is CASSLERREQFF.

CDR3 nucleotide sequence: TGTGCCAGCAGTTACCCGGACGATGAGCAGTTCTTC. Amino acid sequence: CASSYPDDEQFF. This chain uses TRBV6-2 or TRBV6-3 with TRBJ2-1; D not resolved. CDR1 is MNHEY, CDR2 SVGEGT, per germline. V lost 2 bases and J 8 bases, leaving 7 bases between the germline ends. The CDR3 is 12 residues long.

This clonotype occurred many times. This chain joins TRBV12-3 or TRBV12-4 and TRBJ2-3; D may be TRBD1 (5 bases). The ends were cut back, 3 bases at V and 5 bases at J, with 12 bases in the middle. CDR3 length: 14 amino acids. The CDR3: CASSFGQGGDTQYF. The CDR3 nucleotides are TGTGCCAGCAGTTTCGGGCAGGGTGGAGATACGCAGTATTTT.

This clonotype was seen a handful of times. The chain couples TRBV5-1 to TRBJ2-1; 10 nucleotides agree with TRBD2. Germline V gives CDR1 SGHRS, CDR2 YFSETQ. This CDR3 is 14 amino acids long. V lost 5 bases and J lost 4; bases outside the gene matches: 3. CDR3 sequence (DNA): TGCGCCAGCAGTCAGACTAGCGGGTACAATGAGCAGTTCTTC. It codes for CASSQTSGYNEQFF.

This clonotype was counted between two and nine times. This CDR3 reads CASSQRQGTNTGELFF. CDR3 nucleotides: TGCGCCAGCAGCCAGCGACAGGGGACCAACACCGGGGAGCTGTTTTTT. The chain is built from TRBV5-1 and TRBJ2-2; 8 bases map to TRBD1. Germline loops: CDR1 SGHRS, CDR2 YFSETQ. This CDR3 has 16 amino acids. J lost 2 bases, V lost 4 bases, and 7 bases had no gene match.

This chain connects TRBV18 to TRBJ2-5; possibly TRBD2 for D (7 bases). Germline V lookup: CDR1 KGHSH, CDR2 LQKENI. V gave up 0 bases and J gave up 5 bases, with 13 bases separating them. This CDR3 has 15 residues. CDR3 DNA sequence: TGTGCCAGCTCACCACCCTCGGGGGGCCCGGAGACCCAGTACTTC. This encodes CASSPPSGGPETQYF.

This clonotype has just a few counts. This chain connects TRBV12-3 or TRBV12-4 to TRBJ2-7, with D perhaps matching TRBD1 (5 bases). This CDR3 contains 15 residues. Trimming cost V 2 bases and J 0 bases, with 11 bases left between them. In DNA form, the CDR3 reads TGTGCCAGCAGTTTACCAGGGTTTGGCTCCTACGAGCAGTACTTC. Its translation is CASSLPGFGSYEQYF.